The present T cell receptor beta chain was sequenced within a study of OX40 agonist ivuxolimab in advanced cancers. For the study at large: Ivuxolimab is a fully human IgG2 antibody that activates OX40 (CD134). Patients in the trial were receiving intravenous ivuxolimab every 2 weeks, at doses of 0.01 to 10 mg/kg.

Profiled with immunoSEQ multiplex PCR; TCRdb holds only in-frame clones, not every one. This sample has 65,000 to 95,000 clones, with less than 95% found just once. Points from the study as a whole: Some of the lowest clonal expansion was seen in partial responders at 0.1-3.0 mg/kg. By week 6 at 0.1 to 3.0 mg/kg, blood CD4+ and CD8+ T cells had expanded clonally.

CDR3 length equals 13 residues. Trimming removed 6 bases from V and 2 bases from J, with 11 bases in between. Germline CDR1 reads SQVTM; CDR2 reads ANQGSEA. In regard to this clone: The antigen is not known.

The source was CD4+ or CD8+ T cells sorted from blood, collected in a trial of the OX40 agonist ivuxolimab. The rearrangement joins TRBV29-1 to TRBJ1-5; no clear D. The receptor comes from an adult with an advanced solid tumor such as melanoma, head and neck, liver or kidney cancer. The CDR3 DNA reads as TGCAGCGTCATAGGAGGTGGCAATCAGCCCCAGCATTTT. Protein product: CSVIGGGNQPQHF.